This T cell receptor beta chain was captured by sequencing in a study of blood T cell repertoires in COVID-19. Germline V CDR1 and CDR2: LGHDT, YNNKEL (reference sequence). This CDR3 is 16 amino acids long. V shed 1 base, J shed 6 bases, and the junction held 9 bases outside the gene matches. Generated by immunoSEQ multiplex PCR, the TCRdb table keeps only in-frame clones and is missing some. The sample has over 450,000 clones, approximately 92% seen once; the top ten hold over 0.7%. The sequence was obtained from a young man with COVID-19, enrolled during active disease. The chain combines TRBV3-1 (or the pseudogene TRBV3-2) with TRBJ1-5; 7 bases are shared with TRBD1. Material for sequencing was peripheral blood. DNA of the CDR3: TGTGCCAGCAGCCAAGGCGGGGGGACAGTTGGTCAGCCCCAGCATTTT. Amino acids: CASSQGGGTVGQPQHF.